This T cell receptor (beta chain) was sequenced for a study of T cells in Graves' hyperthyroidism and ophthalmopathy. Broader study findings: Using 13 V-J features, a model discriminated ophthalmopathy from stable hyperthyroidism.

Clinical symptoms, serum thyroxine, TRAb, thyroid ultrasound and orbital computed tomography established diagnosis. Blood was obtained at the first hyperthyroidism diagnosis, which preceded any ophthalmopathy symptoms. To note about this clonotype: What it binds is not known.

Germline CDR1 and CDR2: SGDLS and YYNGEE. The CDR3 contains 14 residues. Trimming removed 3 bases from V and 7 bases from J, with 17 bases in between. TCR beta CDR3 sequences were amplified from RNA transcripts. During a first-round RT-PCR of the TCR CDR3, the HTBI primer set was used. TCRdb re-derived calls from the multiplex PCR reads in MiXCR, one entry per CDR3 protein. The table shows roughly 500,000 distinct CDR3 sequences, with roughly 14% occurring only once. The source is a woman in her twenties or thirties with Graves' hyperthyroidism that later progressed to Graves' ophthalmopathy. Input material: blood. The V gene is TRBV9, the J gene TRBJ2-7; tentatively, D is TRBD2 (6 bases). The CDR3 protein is CASSDDLTGVEQYF. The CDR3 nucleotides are TGTGCCAGCAGCGACGATCTGACGGGGGTAGAGCAGTACTTC.